This is a list of T cell receptor beta chains from one sample in a study of T cells in Graves' hyperthyroidism and ophthalmopathy. TCRdb redid the calling of the multiplex PCR reads with MiXCR, one entry per CDR3 protein. The sample holds hundreds of thousands of distinct CDR3 sequences; under 15% are singletons and the top ten take over 3.5%. Sequenced input: blood. The receptors here all came from a woman between 40 and 55 years old with Graves' ophthalmopathy. Each CDR3 is given with its conserved first and last residue. Fields, in order: D gene, clone size, J gene, V gene, CDR3 DNA, CDR3 protein. D genes are given only for firm matches. For some rows the clone size is stated as once, few or many, or as a class when expanded; others skip it.

d_call: TRBD1
clone_size: few
j_call: TRBJ1-1
v_call: TRBV6-1
cdr3_nt: TGTGCCAGCAGTGAACACGGGACAGGGGGCGAGAGCACTGAAGCTTTCTTT
cdr3_aa: CASSEHGTGGESTEAFF

d_call: TRBD1
clone_size: many
j_call: TRBJ2-4
v_call: TRBV20-1
cdr3_nt: TGCAGTGCGCCAGCCGGGACAGGGGAACGTTTCGAAAACATTCAGTACTTC
cdr3_aa: CSAPAGTGERFENIQYF

d_call: NA
clone_size: NA
j_call: TRBJ1-1
v_call: TRBV6-1
cdr3_nt: TGTGCCAGCGCAGGGGTGAACACTGAAGCTTTCTTT
cdr3_aa: CASAGVNTEAFF

d_call: NA
clone_size: NA
j_call: TRBJ2-7
v_call: TRBV14
cdr3_nt: TGTGCCAGCAGCCAAGGGTTAATGGGCGAGCAGTACTTC
cdr3_aa: CASSQGLMGEQYF

d_call: TRBD1
clone_size: many
j_call: TRBJ1-1
v_call: TRBV29-1
cdr3_nt: TGCAGCGTACAGGGGCCGGGCAACACTGAAGCTTTCTTT
cdr3_aa: CSVQGPGNTEAFF

d_call: NA
clone_size: many
j_call: TRBJ2-5
v_call: TRBV15
cdr3_nt: TGTGCCACCAGCAGAGACCAAACCCAAGAGACCCAGTACTTC
cdr3_aa: CATSRDQTQETQYF

d_call: TRBD1
clone_size: many
j_call: TRBJ1-3
v_call: TRBV29-1
cdr3_nt: TGCAGCGAGGGACAGCCTCACTCTGGAAACACCATATATTTT
cdr3_aa: CSEGQPHSGNTIYF

d_call: NA
clone_size: NA
j_call: TRBJ1-5
v_call: TRBV19
cdr3_nt: TGTGCCAGTAGTATAGATCGGCATGTTGGACAGCCCCAGCATTTT
cdr3_aa: CASSIDRHVGQPQHF

d_call: NA
clone_size: NA
j_call: TRBJ2-2
v_call: TRBV6-1
cdr3_nt: TGTGCCAGCAGTGAATTTGTAGAACTGAACACCGGGGAGCTGTTTTTT
cdr3_aa: CASSEFVELNTGELFF

d_call: NA
clone_size: many
j_call: TRBJ1-1
v_call: TRBV7-3
cdr3_nt: TGTGCCAGCAGCGTGACAGTTAACGCTGAAGCTTTCTTT
cdr3_aa: CASSVTVNAEAFF

d_call: NA
clone_size: many
j_call: TRBJ2-2
v_call: TRBV18
cdr3_nt: TGTGCCAGCTCACCGCCCCATCGAGGTGCGACCGGGGAGCTGTTTTTT
cdr3_aa: CASSPPHRGATGELFF

d_call: NA
clone_size: many
j_call: TRBJ1-5
v_call: TRBV20-1
cdr3_nt: TGCAGTGCTATCAAACCTGGTAGCAATCAGCCCCAGCATTTT
cdr3_aa: CSAIKPGSNQPQHF

d_call: NA
clone_size: many
j_call: TRBJ1-1
v_call: TRBV29-1
cdr3_nt: TGCAGCGCGTGGGAGGGGACTGAAGCTTTCTTT
cdr3_aa: CSAWEGTEAFF

d_call: TRBD1
clone_size: few
j_call: TRBJ1-2
v_call: TRBV12-3/TRBV12-4
cdr3_nt: TGTGCCAGCAGTATCAGGGGGTGGGGCTGCACCTTC
cdr3_aa: CASSIRGWGCTF

d_call: NA
clone_size: few
j_call: TRBJ2-7
v_call: TRBV6-2/TRBV6-3
cdr3_nt: TGTGCCAGCACCCGCGGGACTCCGGCCTACGAGCAGTACTTC
cdr3_aa: CASTRGTPAYEQYF

d_call: NA
clone_size: many
j_call: TRBJ1-3
v_call: TRBV12-3/TRBV12-4
cdr3_nt: TGTGCCAGCAGTCCCTGGGGGGGCTCTGGAAACACCATATATTTT
cdr3_aa: CASSPWGGSGNTIYF

d_call: NA
clone_size: many
j_call: TRBJ2-7
v_call: TRBV30
cdr3_nt: TGTGCCTGGAGTGTAACGGGGCCCTACGAGCAGTACTTC
cdr3_aa: CAWSVTGPYEQYF

d_call: NA
clone_size: many
j_call: TRBJ1-1
v_call: TRBV29-1
cdr3_nt: TGCAGCGTTGTAAACAGGCGCCCGAACACTGAAGCTTTCTTT
cdr3_aa: CSVVNRRPNTEAFF

d_call: TRBD1
clone_size: many
j_call: TRBJ2-7
v_call: TRBV15
cdr3_nt: TGTGCCACCAGCAGCTCAACAGGGGGGACAACGGACTACGAGCAGTACTTC
cdr3_aa: CATSSSTGGTTDYEQYF

d_call: NA
clone_size: many
j_call: TRBJ2-7
v_call: TRBV7-2
cdr3_nt: TGTGCCAGCAGCCCCTCGGGGGTCGGCGAGCAGTACTTC
cdr3_aa: CASSPSGVGEQYF

d_call: NA
clone_size: many
j_call: TRBJ2-7
v_call: TRBV10-3
cdr3_nt: TGTGCCATCAGTGAGTTAGGGGGGATTGGAGGCTCCTACGAGCAGTACTTC
cdr3_aa: CAISELGGIGGSYEQYF

d_call: NA
clone_size: many
j_call: TRBJ1-1
v_call: TRBV29-1
cdr3_nt: TGCAGCACTAAGGGGGTGAGGAACACTGAAGCTTTCTTT
cdr3_aa: CSTKGVRNTEAFF

d_call: TRBD2
clone_size: NA
j_call: TRBJ2-2
v_call: TRBV12-3/TRBV12-4
cdr3_nt: TGTGCCAGCATAGCGGGCGCGTACACCGGGGAGCTGTTTTTT
cdr3_aa: CASIAGAYTGELFF

d_call: TRBD1
clone_size: few
j_call: TRBJ2-7
v_call: TRBV7-9
cdr3_nt: TGTGCCAGCAGCTTAACAGGGGGCGAAGGGTACGAGCAGTACTTC
cdr3_aa: CASSLTGGEGYEQYF

d_call: NA
clone_size: few
j_call: TRBJ2-7
v_call: TRBV30
cdr3_nt: TGTGCCTGGGACCAGTCCTACGAGCAGTACTTC
cdr3_aa: CAWDQSYEQYF

d_call: NA
clone_size: few
j_call: TRBJ2-2
v_call: TRBV6-5
cdr3_nt: TGTGCCAGCAGTTGGACCTGGCGGCAGCATCCCGGGGAGCTGTTTTTT
cdr3_aa: CASSWTWRQHPGELFF

d_call: NA
clone_size: many
j_call: TRBJ2-7
v_call: TRBV6-2/TRBV6-3
cdr3_nt: TGTGCCAGCAGTTACCGGCGGACTTCCTACGAGCAGTACTTC
cdr3_aa: CASSYRRTSYEQYF

d_call: NA
clone_size: many
j_call: TRBJ2-5
v_call: TRBV28
cdr3_nt: TGTGCCAGCAGACGATCCAGGGAAAAAGAGACCCAGTACTTC
cdr3_aa: CASRRSREKETQYF

d_call: NA
clone_size: NA
j_call: TRBJ2-3
v_call: TRBV27
cdr3_nt: TGTGCCAGCAGTTTTCAAGGGACCACAGATACGCAGTATTTT
cdr3_aa: CASSFQGTTDTQYF

d_call: TRBD1
clone_size: few
j_call: TRBJ2-4
v_call: TRBV19
cdr3_nt: TGTGCCAGTAGTATGGGACAGGGTCTGTTGGGAGAGAAAAACATTCAGTACTTC
cdr3_aa: CASSMGQGLLGEKNIQYF

d_call: NA
clone_size: many
j_call: TRBJ1-2
v_call: TRBV6-1
cdr3_nt: TGTGCCAGCAGCCTATATAACCCGGGACACGCAAACTATGGCTACACCTTC
cdr3_aa: CASSLYNPGHANYGYTF

d_call: NA
clone_size: NA
j_call: TRBJ1-2
v_call: TRBV6-1
cdr3_nt: TGTGCCAGCAGAGGACAGAGCGCTAACTATGGCTACACCTTC
cdr3_aa: CASRGQSANYGYTF

d_call: TRBD1
clone_size: many
j_call: TRBJ1-5
v_call: TRBV30
cdr3_nt: TGTGCCTGGACCAAAGGACAGGGGGCTGGTAATCAGCCCCAGCATTTT
cdr3_aa: CAWTKGQGAGNQPQHF

d_call: NA
clone_size: NA
j_call: TRBJ1-3
v_call: TRBV6-5
cdr3_nt: TGTGCCAGCAGTTCCGGATCCAGGGGAAACACCATATATTTT
cdr3_aa: CASSSGSRGNTIYF

d_call: NA
clone_size: NA
j_call: TRBJ2-5
v_call: TRBV14
cdr3_nt: TGTGCCAGCAGCCAACAACAGGGTTGGGAGACCCAGTACTTC
cdr3_aa: CASSQQQGWETQYF

d_call: NA
clone_size: NA
j_call: TRBJ1-2
v_call: TRBV28
cdr3_nt: TGTGCCAGCAACAGGAAGGGGTATGGCTACACCTTC
cdr3_aa: CASNRKGYGYTF

d_call: NA
clone_size: many
j_call: TRBJ1-1
v_call: TRBV12-3/TRBV12-4
cdr3_nt: TGTGCCAGCAGCCTGAGGGCAGGGGAAACTGAAGCTTTCTTT
cdr3_aa: CASSLRAGETEAFF

d_call: NA
clone_size: many
j_call: TRBJ1-1
v_call: TRBV2
cdr3_nt: TGTGCCAGCTACGAACAGGGAAGATTCACTGAAGCTTTCTTT
cdr3_aa: CASYEQGRFTEAFF

d_call: NA
clone_size: many
j_call: TRBJ2-5
v_call: TRBV7-2
cdr3_nt: TGTGCCAGCACAGGCTTCGCACAAGAGACCCAGTACTTC
cdr3_aa: CASTGFAQETQYF

d_call: NA
clone_size: many
j_call: TRBJ2-7
v_call: TRBV6-1
cdr3_nt: TGTGCCAGCAGCGCAGAATTTCCCTACGAGCAGTACTTC
cdr3_aa: CASSAEFPYEQYF

d_call: NA
clone_size: many
j_call: TRBJ1-1
v_call: TRBV2
cdr3_nt: TGTGCCAGCAGTGGTGGGGGTCCGGGCACTGAAGCTTTCTTT
cdr3_aa: CASSGGGPGTEAFF